The clone carrying this T cell receptor (beta chain) was observed once. The antigen is unknown. Every subset's genomic DNA went evenly onto several immunoSEQ plates. Profiling relied on immunoSEQ multiplex PCR, and the TCRdb table lists in-frame clones only, not all of them. The sample lists about 1.4 million clones, around 95% occurring once. This sample was included in a study of shared clonotypes between healthy human individuals. About the study: Each donor's CD8 memory used one plate, CD8 naive two, each CD4 subset three. Study outcomes and limitations: Clonotypes not shared had lower generation probabilities than those common to all four donors. In having few donors, the study represented limited genetic and exposure-history diversity.

Trimming left V 7 bases short and J 1 base short, with 16 bases between. Germline CDR1 and CDR2: LNHDA and SQIVND (reference sequence). The CDR3 totals 15 residues. The genes are TRBV19 and TRBJ1-1; unclear D gene. The sequenced sample consisted of naive CD4+ T cells sorted from blood. The subset is: CD45RA+ positively selected. The TCR originated in a man between 25 and 39 years old in good health. Written as DNA, the CDR3 is TGTGCCAGTAAGGACCTGGGCCAAGGGAACACTGAAGCTTTCTTT. Translating it yields CASKDLGQGNTEAFF.